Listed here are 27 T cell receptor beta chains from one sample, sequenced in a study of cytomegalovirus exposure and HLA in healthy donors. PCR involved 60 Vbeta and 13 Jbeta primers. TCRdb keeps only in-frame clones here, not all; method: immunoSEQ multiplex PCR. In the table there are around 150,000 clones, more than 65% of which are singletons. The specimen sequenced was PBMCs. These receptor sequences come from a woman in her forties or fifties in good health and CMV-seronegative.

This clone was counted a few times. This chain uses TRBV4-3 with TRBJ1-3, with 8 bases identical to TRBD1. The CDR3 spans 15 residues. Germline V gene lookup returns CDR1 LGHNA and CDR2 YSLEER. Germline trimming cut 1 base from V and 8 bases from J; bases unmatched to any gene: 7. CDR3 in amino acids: CASSQGTGLGDTIYF. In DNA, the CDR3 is TGCGCCAGCAGCCAAGGGACAGGGTTGGGGGACACCATATATTTT.

CDR3 DNA: TGTGCCACCAGCAGAGATTCTCCGTCGTCGAGTAGCGGGAGAGCAAAGACCCAGTACTTC. It is translated as CATSRDSPSSSSGRAKTQYF. The chain combines TRBV15 with TRBJ2-5; 9 positions agree with TRBD2. Looked up from germline, CDR1 is LNHNV and CDR2 is YYDKDF (reference sequence). V lost 0 bases and J lost 6; bases outside the gene matches: 20. This CDR3 is 20 amino acids long.

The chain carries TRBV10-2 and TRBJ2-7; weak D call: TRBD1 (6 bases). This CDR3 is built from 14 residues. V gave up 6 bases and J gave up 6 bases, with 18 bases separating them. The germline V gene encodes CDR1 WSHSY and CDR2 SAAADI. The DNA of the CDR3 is TGCGCCAGCAGCCAGTCACCCACCAGGGGCGAGCAGTACTTC. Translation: CASSQSPTRGEQYF.

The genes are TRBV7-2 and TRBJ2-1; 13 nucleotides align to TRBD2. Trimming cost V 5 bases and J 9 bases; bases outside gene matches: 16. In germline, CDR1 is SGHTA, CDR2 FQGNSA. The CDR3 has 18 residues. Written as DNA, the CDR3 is TGTGCCAGCAGCCGACAGCCACCGAGACTAGCGGGGGGCGGTGAGCAGTTCTTC. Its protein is CASSRQPPRLAGGGEQFF.

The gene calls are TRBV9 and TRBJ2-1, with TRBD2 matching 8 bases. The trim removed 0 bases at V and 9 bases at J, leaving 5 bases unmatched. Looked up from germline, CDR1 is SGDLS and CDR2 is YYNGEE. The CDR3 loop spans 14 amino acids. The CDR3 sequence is CASSVDGSGIEQFF. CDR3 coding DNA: TGTGCCAGCAGCGTAGATGGTAGCGGGATTGAGCAGTTCTTC.

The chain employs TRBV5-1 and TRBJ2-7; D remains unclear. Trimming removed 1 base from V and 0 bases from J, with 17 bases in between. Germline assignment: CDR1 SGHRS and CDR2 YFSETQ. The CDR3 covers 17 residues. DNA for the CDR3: TGCGCCAGCAGCTTGAGGTTGTGGAACAGCAGCTCCTACGAGCAGTACTTC. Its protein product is CASSLRLWNSSSYEQYF.

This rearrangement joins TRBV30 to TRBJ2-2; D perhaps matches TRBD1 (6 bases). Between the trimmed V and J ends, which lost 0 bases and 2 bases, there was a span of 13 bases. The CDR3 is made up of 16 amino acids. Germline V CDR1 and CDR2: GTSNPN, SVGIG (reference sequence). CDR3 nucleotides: TGTGCCTGGAGTGTAAGGGGGACACCTAACACCGGGGAGCTGTTTTTT. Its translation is CAWSVRGTPNTGELFF.

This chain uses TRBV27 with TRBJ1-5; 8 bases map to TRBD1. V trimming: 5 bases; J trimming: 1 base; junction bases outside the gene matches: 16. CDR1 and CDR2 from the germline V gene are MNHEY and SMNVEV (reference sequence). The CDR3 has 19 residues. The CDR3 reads CASSPTRTGSLRSNQPQHF. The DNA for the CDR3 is TGTGCCAGCAGTCCCACCAGGACAGGGAGTTTGAGGAGCAATCAGCCCCAGCATTTT.

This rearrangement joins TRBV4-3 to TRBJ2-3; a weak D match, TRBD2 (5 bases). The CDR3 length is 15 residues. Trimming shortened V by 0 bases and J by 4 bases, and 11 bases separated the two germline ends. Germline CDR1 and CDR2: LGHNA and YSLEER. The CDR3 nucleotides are TGCGCCAGCAGCCAAGATTTGGGGAGCGCAGATACGCAGTATTTT. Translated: CASSQDLGSADTQYF.

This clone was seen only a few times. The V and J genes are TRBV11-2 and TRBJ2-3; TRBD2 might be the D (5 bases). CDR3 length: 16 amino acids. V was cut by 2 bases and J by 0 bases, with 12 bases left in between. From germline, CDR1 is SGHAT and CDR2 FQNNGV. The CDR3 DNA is TGTGCCAGCAGCTTACTCGGGGTTGCTAGCACAGATACGCAGTATTTT. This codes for CASSLLGVASTDTQYF.

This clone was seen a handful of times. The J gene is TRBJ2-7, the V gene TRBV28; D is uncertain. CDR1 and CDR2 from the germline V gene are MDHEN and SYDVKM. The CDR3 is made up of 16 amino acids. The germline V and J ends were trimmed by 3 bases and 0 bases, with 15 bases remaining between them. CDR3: CASSLPQPLGSYEQYF. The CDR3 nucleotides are TGTGCCAGCAGTTTGCCACAGCCCCTCGGCTCCTACGAGCAGTACTTC.

CDR3 loop: CASSPSIPDTQYF. The CDR3 nucleotides read TGTGCCAGCTCACCAAGCATTCCGGATACGCAGTATTTT. The chain links TRBV18 to TRBJ2-3; D ambiguous. This CDR3 region has 13 residues. The germline V and J ends were trimmed by 2 bases and 6 bases, with 9 bases remaining between them. Per germline, CDR1 KGHSH and CDR2 LQKENI.

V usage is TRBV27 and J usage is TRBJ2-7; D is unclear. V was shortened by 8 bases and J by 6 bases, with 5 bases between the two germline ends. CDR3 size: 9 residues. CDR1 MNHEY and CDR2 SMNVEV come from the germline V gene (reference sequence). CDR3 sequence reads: CASLPEQYF. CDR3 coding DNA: TGTGCCAGCCTCCCCGAGCAGTACTTC.

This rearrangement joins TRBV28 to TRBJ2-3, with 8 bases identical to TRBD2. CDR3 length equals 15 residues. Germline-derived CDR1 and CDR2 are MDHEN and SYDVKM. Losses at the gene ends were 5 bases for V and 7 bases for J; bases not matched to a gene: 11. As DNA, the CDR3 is TGTGCCAGCAGTCCCCACGGGGGGGCCCCGAATACGCAGTATTTT. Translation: CASSPHGGAPNTQYF.

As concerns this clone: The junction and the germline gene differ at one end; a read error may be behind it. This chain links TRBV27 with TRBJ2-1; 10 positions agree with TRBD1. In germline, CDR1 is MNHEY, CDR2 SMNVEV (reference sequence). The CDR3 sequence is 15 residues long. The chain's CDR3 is CASSLGDRGYYEQFF. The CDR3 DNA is TGTGCCAGCAGTTTGGGGGACAGGGGCTACTATGAGCAGTTCTTC.

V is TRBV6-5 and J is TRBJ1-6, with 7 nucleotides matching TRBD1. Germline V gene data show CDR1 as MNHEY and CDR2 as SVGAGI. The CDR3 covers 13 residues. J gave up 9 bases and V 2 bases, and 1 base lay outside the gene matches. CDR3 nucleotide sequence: TGTGCCAGCAGTTACCGGGACAGTTCACCCCTCCACTTT. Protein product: CASSYRDSSPLHF.

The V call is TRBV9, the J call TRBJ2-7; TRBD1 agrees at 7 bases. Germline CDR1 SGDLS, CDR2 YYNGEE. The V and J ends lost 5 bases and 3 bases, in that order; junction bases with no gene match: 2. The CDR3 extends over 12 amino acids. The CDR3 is CASRTGIYEQYF. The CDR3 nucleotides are TGTGCCAGCAGGACAGGGATCTACGAGCAGTACTTC.

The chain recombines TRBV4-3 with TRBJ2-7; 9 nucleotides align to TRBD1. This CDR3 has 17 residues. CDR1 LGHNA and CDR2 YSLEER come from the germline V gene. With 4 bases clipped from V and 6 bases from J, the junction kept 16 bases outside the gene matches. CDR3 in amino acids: CASSPRLETGGGREQYF. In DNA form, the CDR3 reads TGCGCCAGCAGCCCGCGACTCGAGACAGGGGGGGGTCGCGAGCAGTACTTC.

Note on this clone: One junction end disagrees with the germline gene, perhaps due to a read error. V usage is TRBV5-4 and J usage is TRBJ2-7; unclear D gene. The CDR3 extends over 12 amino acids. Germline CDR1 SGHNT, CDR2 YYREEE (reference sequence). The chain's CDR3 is CASSLAAYEQYF. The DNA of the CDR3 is TGTGCCAGCAGCTTGGCCGCCTACGAGCAATACTTC.

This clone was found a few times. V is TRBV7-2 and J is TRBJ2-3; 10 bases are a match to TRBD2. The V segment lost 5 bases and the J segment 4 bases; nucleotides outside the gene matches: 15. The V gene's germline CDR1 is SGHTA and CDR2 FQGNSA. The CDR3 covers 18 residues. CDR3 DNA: TGTGCCAGCAGCCCCTTTAGCGGGGGGCCTTCCTTGGCAGATACGCAGTATTTT. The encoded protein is CASSPFSGGPSLADTQYF.

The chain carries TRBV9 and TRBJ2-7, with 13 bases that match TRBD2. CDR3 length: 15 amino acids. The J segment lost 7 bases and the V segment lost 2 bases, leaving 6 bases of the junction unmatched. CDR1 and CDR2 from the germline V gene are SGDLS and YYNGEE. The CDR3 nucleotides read TGTGCCAGCAGCGTGGGGACTAGCGGGGCCCGGGAGCAGTACTTC. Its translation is CASSVGTSGAREQYF.

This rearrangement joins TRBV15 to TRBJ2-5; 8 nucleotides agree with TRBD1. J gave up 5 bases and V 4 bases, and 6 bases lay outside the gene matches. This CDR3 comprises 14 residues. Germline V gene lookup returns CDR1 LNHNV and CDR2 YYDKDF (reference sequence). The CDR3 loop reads CATSMAGGGETQYF. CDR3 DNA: TGTGCCACCAGCATGGCAGGGGGCGGGGAGACCCAGTACTTC.

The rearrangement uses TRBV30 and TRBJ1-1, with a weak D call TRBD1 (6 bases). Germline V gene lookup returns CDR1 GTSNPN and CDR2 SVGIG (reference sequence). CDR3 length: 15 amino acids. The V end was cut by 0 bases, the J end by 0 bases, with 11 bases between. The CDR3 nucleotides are TGTGCCTGGAGTGTCGACAGGACTGTGAACACTGAAGCTTTCTTT. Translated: CAWSVDRTVNTEAFF.

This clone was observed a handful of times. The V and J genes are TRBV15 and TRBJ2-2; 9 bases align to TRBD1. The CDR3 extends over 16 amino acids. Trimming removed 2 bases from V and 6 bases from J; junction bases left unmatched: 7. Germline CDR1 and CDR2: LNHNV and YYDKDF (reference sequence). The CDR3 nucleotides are TGTGCCACCAGCAGACCGGGACAGGGTATCGCCGGGGAGCTGTTTTTT. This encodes CATSRPGQGIAGELFF.

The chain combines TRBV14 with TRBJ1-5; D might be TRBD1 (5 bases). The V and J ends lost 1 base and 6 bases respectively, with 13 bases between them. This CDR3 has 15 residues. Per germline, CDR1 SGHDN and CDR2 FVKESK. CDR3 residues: CASSQVWRGSQPQHF. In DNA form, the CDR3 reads TGTGCCAGCAGCCAAGTGTGGAGGGGTAGTCAGCCCCAGCATTTT. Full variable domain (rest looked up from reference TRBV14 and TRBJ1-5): EAGVTQFPSHSVIEKGQTVTLRCDPISGHDNLYWYRRVMGKEIKFLLHFVKESKQDESGMPNNRFLAERTGGTYSTLKVQPAELEDSGVYFCASSQVWRGSQPQHFGDGTRLSIL.

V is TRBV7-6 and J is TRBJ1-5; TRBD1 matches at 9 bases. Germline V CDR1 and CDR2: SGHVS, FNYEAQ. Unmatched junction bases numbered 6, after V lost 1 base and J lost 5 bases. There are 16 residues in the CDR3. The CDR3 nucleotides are TGTGCCAGCAGCTTAGGGACAGGGGAAGGGGATCAGCCCCAGCATTTT. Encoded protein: CASSLGTGEGDQPQHF.

CDR3 DNA sequence: TGTGCCAGCAGCTCACGAAATGCCGGGTCTAATGAAAAACTGTTTTTT. It translates to CASSSRNAGSNEKLFF. V and J are TRBV7-2 and TRBJ1-4; D gene unclear. This CDR3 is 16 amino acids long. V was pared by 4 bases and J by 3 bases, with 15 bases between. Germline V lookup: CDR1 SGHTA, CDR2 FQGNSA. The variable domain in full, with the rest retrieved from reference TRBV7-2 and TRBJ1-4, is GAGVSQSPSNKVTEKGKDVELRCDPISGHTALYWYRQSLGQGLEFLIYFQGNSAPDKSGLPSDRFSAERTGGSVSTLTIQRTQQEDSAVYLCASSSRNAGSNEKLFFGSGTQLSVL.